The rows below give T cell receptor beta chains drawn from one sample of a study of long-term antiretroviral therapy in people with HIV. Data came from immunoSEQ multiplex PCR; TCRdb stores just in-frame clones and leaves some out. This sample yields 25,000 to 35,000 clones, of which 86% are seen a single time; around 4.5% belongs to the top ten. Specimen: unsorted PBMCs, collected 0.8 years after starting antiretroviral therapy. The receptors were sampled from a young woman with HIV. Each CDR3 is given without its conserved first and last residue. The D gene is left open where the match is weak.

v_gene | d_gene | CDR3aa
TRBV14 | NA | ASSQVPYEQY
TRBV5-1 | NA | ASSLQENYGYT
TRBV7-2 | NA | ASSLQGGAPTEAF
TRBV6-6 | NA | ASSYPILRRTPSGG
TRBV11-1 | NA | ASSFSETQY
TRBV6-6 | NA | ASTLRTSTNYGYT
TRBV7-2 | NA | ASSLVRRSGDYGYT
TRBV2 | NA | ASRGQGNDQPQH
TRBV6-6 | NA | ASSYSGDRGGYT
TRBV9 | NA | ASSGDTDTQY
TRBV10-1 | NA | ASSENIVSGYT
TRBV30 | NA | AWKVMNTEAF
TRBV7-2 | TRBD2 | ASSSTGTSGAYRTDTQY
TRBV10-2 | NA | ASSWGPSNTEAF
TRBV30 | TRBD2 | AWRVRGGTQY
TRBV6-5 | NA | ASSYSGSVGELF
TRBV5-1 | NA | ASSLEAGFGSYNSPLH
TRBV18 | NA | ASSPISSDTIY
TRBV5-6 | TRBD1 | ASSPGQGASGYT
TRBV5-1 | NA | ASSLKNEQF
TRBV11-2 | NA | ASSLEIWGTQY
TRBV5-1 | NA | ASSFGGSGSETQY
TRBV7-7 | NA | ASSLAVGSLEQF